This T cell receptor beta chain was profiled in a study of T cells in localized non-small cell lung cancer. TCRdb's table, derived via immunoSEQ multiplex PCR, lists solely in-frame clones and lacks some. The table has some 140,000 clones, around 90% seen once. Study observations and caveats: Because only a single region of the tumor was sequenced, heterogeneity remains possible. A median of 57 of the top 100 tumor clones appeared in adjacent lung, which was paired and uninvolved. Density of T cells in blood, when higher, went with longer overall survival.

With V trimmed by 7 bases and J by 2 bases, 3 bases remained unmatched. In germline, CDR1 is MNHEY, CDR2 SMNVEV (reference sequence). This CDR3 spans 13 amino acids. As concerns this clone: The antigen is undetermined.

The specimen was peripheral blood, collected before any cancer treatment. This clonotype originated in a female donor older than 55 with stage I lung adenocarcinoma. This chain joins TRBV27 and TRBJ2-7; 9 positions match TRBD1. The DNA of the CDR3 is TGTGCCAGCAATAGACAGGGGGCCTACGAGCAGTACTTC. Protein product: CASNRQGAYEQYF.